This entry concerns a single T cell receptor beta chain. Its target is unknown. Germline lookup yields CDR1 SGHDN and CDR2 FVKESK. V lost 2 bases and J lost 2; bases outside the gene matches: 12. There are 17 residues in the CDR3. The authors ran a second PCR of roughly 6 to 12 cycles using a sample-barcoded 5' primer and a J-beta primer mix. Every cDNA molecule carried a tag from a template-switch adaptor bearing 12 random nucleotides. TCRdb ran MiXCR on the 5' RACE reads and lists one entry per CDR3 protein. The sample has some 1.7 million distinct CDR3 sequences; roughly 28% are singletons. Healthy Caucasian individuals from Russia aged about 6 to 90 served as donors. This record belongs to a study of blood T cells in healthy people across ages. The study, taken as a whole, reports: Estimated diversity that came from one million T cells was considered an underestimate.

V and J are TRBV14 and TRBJ2-7, with 7 positions matching TRBD1. The clonotype was recovered from a woman aged 25 to 39 in good health. What was sequenced was blood. The CDR3 nucleotides read TGTGCCAGCAGCCAAAGCGTAGGACAGGTTGGTGCCTACGAGCAGTACTTC. Protein product: CASSQSVGQVGAYEQYF.